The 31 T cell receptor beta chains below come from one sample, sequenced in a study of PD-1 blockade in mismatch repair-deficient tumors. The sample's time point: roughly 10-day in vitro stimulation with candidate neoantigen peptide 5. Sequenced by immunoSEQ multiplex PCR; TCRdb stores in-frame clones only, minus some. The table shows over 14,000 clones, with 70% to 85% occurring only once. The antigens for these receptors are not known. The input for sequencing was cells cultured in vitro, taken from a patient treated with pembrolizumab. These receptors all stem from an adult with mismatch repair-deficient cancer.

CDR3 DNA: TGTGCCAGCAGTGTTACTAGCGGGATAAGGGGAGCCAAAAACATTCAGTACTTC. It yields the protein CASSVTSGIRGAKNIQYF. This rearrangement joins TRBV28 to TRBJ2-4; 10 bases agree with TRBD2. V lost 5 bases to trimming and J lost 0 bases; unmatched junction nucleotides: 10. The germline CDR1 and CDR2 sequences are MDHEN and SYDVKM. The CDR3 is 18 residues long.

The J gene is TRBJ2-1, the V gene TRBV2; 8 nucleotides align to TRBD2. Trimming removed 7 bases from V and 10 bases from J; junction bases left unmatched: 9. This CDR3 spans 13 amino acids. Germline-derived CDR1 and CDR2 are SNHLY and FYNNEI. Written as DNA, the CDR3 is TGTGCCAGCAAGGTAGCGGGAAGGGGAGAGCAGTTCTTC. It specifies CASKVAGRGEQFF.

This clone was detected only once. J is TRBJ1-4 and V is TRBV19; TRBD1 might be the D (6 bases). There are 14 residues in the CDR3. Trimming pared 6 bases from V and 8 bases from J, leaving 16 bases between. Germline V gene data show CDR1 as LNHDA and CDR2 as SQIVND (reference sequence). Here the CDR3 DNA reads TGTGCCAGTAGAGAGACAGGAGGCGGCGAAAAACTGTTTTTT. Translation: CASRETGGGEKLFF.

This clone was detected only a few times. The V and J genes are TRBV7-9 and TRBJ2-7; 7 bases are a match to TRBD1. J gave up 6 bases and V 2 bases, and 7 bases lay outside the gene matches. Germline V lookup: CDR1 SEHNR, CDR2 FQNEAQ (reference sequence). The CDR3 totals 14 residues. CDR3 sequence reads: CASSLSDRQLEQYF. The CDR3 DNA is TGTGCCAGCAGCTTATCGGACAGGCAACTCGAGCAGTACTTC.

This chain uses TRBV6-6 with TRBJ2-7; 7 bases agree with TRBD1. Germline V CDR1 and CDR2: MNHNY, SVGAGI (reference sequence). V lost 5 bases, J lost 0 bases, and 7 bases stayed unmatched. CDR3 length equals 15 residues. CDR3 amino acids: CASSTVTGFSYEQYF. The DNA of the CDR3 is TGTGCCAGCAGTACCGTGACAGGGTTCTCCTACGAGCAGTACTTC.

CDR3 DNA: TGTGCCAGCAGTTACTATATCAATGAGCAGTTCTTC. Amino acids: CASSYYINEQFF. The gene calls are TRBV6-6 and TRBJ2-1; D call uncertain. Trimming took off 1 base at V and 6 bases at J, with 4 bases between the two ends. Per the germline V gene, CDR1 is MNHNY and CDR2 is SVGAGI (reference sequence). This CDR3 has 12 residues.

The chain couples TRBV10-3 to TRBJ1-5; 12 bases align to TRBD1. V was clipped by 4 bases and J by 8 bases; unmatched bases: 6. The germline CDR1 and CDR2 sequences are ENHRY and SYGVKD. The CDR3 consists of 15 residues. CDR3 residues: CAISAGTGGIEPQHF. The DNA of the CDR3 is TGTGCCATCAGTGCTGGGACAGGGGGCATTGAGCCCCAGCATTTT.

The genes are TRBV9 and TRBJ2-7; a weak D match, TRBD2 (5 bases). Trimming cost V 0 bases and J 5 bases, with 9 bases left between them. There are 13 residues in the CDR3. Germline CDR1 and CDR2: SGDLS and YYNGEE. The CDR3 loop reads CASSVGPGDEQYF. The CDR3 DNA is TGTGCCAGCAGCGTAGGCCCCGGGGACGAGCAGTACTTC. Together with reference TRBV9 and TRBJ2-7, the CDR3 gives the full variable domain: DSGVTQTPKHLITATGQRVTLRCSPRSGDLSVYWYQQSLDQGLQFLIQYYNGEERAKGNILERFSAQQFPDLHSELNLSSLELGDSALYFCASSVGPGDEQYFGPGTRLTVT.

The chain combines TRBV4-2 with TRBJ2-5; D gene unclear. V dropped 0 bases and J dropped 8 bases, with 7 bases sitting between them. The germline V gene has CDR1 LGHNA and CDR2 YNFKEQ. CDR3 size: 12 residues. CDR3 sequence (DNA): TGTGCCAGCAGCCAAGATTTAGAAACCCAGTACTTC. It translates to CASSQDLETQYF.

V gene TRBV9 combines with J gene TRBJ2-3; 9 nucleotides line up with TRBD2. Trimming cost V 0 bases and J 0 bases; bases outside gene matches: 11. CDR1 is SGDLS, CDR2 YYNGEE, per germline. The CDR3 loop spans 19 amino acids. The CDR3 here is CASSVGGKASGMSTDTQYF. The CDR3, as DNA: TGTGCCAGCAGCGTAGGGGGTAAGGCTAGCGGGATGAGCACAGATACGCAGTATTTT.

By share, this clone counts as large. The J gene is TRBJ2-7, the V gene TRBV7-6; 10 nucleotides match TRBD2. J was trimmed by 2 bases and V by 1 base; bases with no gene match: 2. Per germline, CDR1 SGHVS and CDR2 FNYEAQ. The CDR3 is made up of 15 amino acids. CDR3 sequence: CASSLDTSGAYEQYF. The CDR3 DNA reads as TGTGCCAGCAGCTTAGATACTAGCGGGGCCTACGAGCAGTACTTC.

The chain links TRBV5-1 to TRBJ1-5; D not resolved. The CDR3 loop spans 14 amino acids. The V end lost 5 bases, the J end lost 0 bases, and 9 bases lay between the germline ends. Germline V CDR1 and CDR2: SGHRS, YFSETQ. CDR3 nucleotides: TGCGCCAGCAGGGAGGGAGATAGCAATCAGCCCCAGCATTTT. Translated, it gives CASREGDSNQPQHF.

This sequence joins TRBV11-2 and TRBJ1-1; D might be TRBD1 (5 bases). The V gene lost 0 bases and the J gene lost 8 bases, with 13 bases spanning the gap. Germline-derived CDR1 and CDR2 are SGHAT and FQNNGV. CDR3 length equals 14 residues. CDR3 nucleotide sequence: TGTGCCAGCAGCTTAGATCCGGGGGATCGGGAAGCTTTCTTT. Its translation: CASSLDPGDREAFF.

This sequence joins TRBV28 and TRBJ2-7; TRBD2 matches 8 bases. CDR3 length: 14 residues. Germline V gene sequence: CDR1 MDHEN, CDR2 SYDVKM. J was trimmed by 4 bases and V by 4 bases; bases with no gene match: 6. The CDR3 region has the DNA TGTGCCAGCAGTTCCCCGGGAGGGCAGTACGAGCAGTACTTC. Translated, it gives CASSSPGGQYEQYF.

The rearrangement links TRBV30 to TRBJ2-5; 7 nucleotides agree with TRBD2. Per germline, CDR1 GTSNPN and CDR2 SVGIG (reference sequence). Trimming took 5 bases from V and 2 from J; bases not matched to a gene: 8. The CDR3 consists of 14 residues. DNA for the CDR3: TGTGCCTGGCGGCCTAGCGGAAGACAAGAGACCCAGTACTTC. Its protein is CAWRPSGRQETQYF.

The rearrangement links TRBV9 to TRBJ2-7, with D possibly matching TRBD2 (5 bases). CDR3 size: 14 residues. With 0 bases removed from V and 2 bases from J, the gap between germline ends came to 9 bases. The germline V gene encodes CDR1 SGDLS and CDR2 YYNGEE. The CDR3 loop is CASSVARTPYEQYF. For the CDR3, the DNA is TGTGCCAGCAGCGTAGCTAGGACTCCCTACGAGCAGTACTTC.

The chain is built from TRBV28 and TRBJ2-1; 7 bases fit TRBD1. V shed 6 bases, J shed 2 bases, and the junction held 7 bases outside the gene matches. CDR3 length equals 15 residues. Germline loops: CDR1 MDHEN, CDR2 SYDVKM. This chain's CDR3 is CASRVTGRAYNEQFF. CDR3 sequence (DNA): TGTGCCAGCAGAGTGACAGGGCGGGCCTACAATGAGCAGTTCTTC.

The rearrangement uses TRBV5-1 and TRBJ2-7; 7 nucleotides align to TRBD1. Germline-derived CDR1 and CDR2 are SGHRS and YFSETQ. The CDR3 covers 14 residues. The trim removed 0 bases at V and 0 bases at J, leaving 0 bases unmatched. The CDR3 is CASSLAGGSYEQYF. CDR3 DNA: TGCGCCAGCAGCTTGGCAGGGGGCTCCTACGAGCAGTACTTC.

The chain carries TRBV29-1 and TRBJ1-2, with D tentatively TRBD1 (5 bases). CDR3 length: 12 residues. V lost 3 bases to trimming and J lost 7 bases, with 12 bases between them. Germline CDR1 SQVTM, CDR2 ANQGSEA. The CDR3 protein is CSVDWGSAGYTF. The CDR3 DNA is TGCAGCGTTGATTGGGGCTCCGCTGGCTACACCTTC.

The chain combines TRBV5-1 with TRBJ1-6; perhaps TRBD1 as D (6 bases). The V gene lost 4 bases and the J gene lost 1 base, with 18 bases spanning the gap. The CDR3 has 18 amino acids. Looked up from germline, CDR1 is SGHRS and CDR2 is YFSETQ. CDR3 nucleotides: TGCGCCAGCAGCCCCGGCGGCAGGGGCTTTTCCTATAATTCACCCCTCCACTTT. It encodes CASSPGGRGFSYNSPLHF.

The chain's CDR3 is CASSVGSSNQPQHF. Here the CDR3 DNA reads TGTGCCAGCAGCGTAGGATCTAGCAATCAGCCCCAGCATTTT. V is TRBV9 and J is TRBJ1-5; D remains ambiguous. The CDR3 covers 14 residues. Germline CDR1 reads SGDLS; CDR2 reads YYNGEE. Trimming removed 0 bases at V and 0 bases at J, with 4 bases between.

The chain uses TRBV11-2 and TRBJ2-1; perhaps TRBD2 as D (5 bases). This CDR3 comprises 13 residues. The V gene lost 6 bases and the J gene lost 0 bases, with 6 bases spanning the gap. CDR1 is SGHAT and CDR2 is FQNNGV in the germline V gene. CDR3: CASSGSSYNEQFF. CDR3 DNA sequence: TGTGCCAGCAGTGGGAGCTCCTACAATGAGCAGTTCTTC.

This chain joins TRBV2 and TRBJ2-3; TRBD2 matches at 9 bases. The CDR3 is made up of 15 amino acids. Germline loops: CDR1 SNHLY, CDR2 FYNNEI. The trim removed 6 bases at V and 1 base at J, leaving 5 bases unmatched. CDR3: CASRAGLAGTDTQYF. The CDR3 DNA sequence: TGTGCCAGCAGAGCGGGACTAGCAGGCACAGATACGCAGTATTTT.

The CDR3 loop is CAWSRGAGGIVPLHF. For the CDR3, the DNA is TGTGCCTGGAGTCGAGGGGCAGGGGGCATAGTACCCCTCCACTTT. This rearrangement joins TRBV30 to TRBJ1-6, with TRBD1 identical over 8 bases. The germline V gene has CDR1 GTSNPN and CDR2 SVGIG (reference sequence). This CDR3 has 15 amino acids. V shed 2 bases, J shed 12 bases, and the junction held 12 bases outside the gene matches.

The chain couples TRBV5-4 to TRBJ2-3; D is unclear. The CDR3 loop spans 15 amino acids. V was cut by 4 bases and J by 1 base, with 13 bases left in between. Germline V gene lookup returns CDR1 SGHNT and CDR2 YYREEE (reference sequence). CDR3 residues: CASSPAETGTDTQYF. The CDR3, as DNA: TGTGCCAGCAGCCCGGCGGAAACAGGCACAGATACGCAGTATTTT.

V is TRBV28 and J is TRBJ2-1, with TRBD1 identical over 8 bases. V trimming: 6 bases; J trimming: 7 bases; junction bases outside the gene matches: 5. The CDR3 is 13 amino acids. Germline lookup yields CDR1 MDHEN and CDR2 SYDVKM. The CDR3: CASRGQGMNEQFF. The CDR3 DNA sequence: TGTGCCAGCAGAGGACAGGGAATGAATGAGCAGTTCTTC.

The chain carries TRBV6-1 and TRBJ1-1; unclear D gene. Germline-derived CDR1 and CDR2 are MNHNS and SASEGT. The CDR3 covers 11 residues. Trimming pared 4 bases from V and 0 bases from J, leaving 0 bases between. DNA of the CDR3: TGTGCCAGCAGTGTGAACACTGAAGCTTTCTTT. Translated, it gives CASSVNTEAFF.

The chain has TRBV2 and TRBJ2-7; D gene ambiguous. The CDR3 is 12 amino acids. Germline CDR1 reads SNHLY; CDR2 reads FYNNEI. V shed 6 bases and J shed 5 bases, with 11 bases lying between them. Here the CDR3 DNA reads TGTGCCAGCAGGGGGTGGATTGACGAGCAGTACTTC. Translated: CASRGWIDEQYF.

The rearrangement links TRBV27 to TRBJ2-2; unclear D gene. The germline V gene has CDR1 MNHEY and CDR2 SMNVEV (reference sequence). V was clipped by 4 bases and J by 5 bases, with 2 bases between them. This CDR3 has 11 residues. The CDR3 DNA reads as TGTGCCAGCAGTTCAACCGGGGAGCTGTTTTTT. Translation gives CASSSTGELFF.

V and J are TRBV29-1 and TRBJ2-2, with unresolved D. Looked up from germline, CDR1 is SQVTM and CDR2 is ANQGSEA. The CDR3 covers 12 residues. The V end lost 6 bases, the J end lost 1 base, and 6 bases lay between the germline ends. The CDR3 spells CSVNRNTGELFF. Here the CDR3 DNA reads TGCAGCGTAAACAGGAACACCGGGGAGCTGTTTTTT.

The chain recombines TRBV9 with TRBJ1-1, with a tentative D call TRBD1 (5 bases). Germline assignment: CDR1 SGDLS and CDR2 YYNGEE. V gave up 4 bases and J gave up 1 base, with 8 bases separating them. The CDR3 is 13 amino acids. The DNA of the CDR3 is TGTGCCAGCAGCTCGGGGGGGAACACTGAAGCTTTCTTT. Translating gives CASSSGGNTEAFF. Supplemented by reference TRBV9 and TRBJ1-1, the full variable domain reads DSGVTQTPKHLITATGQRVTLRCSPRSGDLSVYWYQQSLDQGLQFLIQYYNGEERAKGNILERFSAQQFPDLHSELNLSSLELGDSALYFCASSSGGNTEAFFGQGTRLTVV.